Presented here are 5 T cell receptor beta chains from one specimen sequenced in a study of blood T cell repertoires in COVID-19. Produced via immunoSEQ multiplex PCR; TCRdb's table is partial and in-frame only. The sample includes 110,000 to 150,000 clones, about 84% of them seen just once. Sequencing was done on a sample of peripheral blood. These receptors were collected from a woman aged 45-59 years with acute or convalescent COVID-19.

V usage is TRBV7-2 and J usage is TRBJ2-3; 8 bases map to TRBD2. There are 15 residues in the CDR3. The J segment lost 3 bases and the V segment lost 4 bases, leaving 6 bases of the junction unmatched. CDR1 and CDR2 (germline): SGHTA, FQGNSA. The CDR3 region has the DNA TGTGCCAGCAGCTCGGGACTAGGTCTAACAGATACGCAGTATTTT. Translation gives CASSSGLGLTDTQYF.

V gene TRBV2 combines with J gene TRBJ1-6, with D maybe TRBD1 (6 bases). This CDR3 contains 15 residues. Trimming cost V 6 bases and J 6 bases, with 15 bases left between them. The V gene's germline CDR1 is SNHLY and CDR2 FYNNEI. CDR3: CASSQSGGVNSPLHF. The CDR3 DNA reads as TGTGCCAGCAGCCAATCGGGGGGCGTTAATTCACCCCTCCACTTT. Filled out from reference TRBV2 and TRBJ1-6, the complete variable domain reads EPEVTQTPSHQVTQMGQEVILRCVPISNHLYFYWYRQILGQKVEFLVSFYNNEISEKSEIFDDQFSVERPDGSNFTLKIRSTKLEDSAMYFCASSQSGGVNSPLHFGNGTRLTVT.

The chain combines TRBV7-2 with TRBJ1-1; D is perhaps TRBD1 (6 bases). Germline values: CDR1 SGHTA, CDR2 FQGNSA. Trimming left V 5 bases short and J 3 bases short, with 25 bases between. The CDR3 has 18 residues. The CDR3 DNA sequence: TGTGCCAGCAGCCATTTAAATACAGGGTCCCCGAAATACACTGAAGCTTTCTTT. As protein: CASSHLNTGSPKYTEAFF.

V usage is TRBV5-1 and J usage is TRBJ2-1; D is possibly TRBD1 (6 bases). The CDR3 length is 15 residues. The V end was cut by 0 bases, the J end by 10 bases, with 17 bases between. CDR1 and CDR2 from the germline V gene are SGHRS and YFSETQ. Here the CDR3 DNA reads TGCGCCAGCAGCTTGGCTCTGGGAGATGACAGGGAGCAGTTCTTC. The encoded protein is CASSLALGDDREQFF.

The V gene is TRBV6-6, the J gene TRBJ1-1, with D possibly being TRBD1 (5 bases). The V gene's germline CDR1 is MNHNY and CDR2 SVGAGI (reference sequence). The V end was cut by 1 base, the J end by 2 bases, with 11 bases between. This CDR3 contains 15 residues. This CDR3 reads CASSYFTGGNTEAFF. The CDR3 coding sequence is TGTGCCAGCAGTTACTTTACCGGGGGTAACACTGAAGCTTTCTTT.